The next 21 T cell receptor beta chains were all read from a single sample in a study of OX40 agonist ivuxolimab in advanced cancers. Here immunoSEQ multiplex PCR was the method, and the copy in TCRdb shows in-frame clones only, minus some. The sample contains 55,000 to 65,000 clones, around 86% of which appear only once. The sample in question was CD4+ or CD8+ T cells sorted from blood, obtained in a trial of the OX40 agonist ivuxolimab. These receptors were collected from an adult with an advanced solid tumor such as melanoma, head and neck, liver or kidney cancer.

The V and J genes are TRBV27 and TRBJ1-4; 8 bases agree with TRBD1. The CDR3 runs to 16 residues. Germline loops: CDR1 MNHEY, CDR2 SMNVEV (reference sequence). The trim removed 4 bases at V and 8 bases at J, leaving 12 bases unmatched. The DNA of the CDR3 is TGTGCCAGCAGTTCCGCCCCAGGGGGCTGGGGCGAAAAACTGTTTTTT. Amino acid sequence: CASSSAPGGWGEKLFF.

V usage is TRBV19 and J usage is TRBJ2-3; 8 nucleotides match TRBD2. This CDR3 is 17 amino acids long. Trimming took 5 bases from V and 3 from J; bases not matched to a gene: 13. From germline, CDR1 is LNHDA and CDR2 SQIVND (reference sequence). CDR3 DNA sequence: TGTGCCAGTAGTGGCCCGCTTTCGCGGGGGGCAACAGATACGCAGTATTTT. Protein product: CASSGPLSRGATDTQYF.

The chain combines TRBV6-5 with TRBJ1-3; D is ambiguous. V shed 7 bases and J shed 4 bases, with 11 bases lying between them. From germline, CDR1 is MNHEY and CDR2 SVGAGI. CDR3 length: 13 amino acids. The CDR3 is CASTLAVGNTIYF. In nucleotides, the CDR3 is TGTGCCAGCACCCTTGCGGTCGGAAACACCATATATTTT.

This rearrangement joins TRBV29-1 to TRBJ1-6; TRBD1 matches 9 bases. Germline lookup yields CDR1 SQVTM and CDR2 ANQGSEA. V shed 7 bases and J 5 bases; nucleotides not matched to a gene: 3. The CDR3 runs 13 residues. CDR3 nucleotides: TGCAGCGCCTGGGACAGGGATAATTCACCCCTCCACTTT. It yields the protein CSAWDRDNSPLHF.

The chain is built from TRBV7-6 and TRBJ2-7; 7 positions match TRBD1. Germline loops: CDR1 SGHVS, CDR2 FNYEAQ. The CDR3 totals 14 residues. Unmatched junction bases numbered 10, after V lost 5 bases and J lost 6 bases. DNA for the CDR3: TGTGCCAGCAGCCTGAGACTGACAGGGAGCGAGCAGTACTTC. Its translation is CASSLRLTGSEQYF.

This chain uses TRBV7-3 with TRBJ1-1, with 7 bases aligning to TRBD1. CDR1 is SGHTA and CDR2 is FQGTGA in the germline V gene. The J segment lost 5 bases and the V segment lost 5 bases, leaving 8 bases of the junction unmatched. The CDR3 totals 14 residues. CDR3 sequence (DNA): TGTGCCAGCAGCCCCGGACAGGCGGGGACTGAAGCTTTCTTT. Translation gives CASSPGQAGTEAFF.

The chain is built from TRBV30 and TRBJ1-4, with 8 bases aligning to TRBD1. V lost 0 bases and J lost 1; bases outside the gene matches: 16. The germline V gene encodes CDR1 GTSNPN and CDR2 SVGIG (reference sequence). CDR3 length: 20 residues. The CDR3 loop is CAWSVLFAGGQGGTNEKLFF. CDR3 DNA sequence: TGTGCCTGGAGTGTACTGTTCGCCGGCGGACAGGGCGGAACTAATGAAAAACTGTTTTTT.

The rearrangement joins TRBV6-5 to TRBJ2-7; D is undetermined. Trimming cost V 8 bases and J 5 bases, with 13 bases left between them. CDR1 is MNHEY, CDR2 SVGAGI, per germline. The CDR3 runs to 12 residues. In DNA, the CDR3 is TGTGCCAGCGCGAGCAGGAGCCACGAGCAGTACTTC. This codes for CASASRSHEQYF.

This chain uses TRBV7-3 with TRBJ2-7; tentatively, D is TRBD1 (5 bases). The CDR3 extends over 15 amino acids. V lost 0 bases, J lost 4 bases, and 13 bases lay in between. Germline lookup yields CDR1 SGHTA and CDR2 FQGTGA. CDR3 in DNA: TGTGCCAGCAGCTTAACGGGGCGGATCGAGTACGAGCAGTACTTC. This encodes CASSLTGRIEYEQYF.

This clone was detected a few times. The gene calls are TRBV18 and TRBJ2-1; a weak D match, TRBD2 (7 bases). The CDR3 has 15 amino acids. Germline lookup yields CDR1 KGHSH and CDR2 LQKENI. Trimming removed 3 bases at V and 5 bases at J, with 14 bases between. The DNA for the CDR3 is TGTGCCAGCTCACCTAGGGGGGGCGCCAACAATGAGCAGTTCTTC. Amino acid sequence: CASSPRGGANNEQFF.

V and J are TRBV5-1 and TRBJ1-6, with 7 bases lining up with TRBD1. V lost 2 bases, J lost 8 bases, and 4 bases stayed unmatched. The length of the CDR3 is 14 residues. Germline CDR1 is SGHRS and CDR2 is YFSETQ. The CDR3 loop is CASSLSTGDSPLHF. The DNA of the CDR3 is TGCGCCAGCAGCTTATCAACAGGGGATTCACCCCTCCACTTT.

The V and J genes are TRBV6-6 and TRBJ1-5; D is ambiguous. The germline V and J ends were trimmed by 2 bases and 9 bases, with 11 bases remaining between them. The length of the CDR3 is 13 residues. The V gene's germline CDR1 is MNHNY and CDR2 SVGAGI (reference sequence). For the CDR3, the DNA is TGTGCCAGCAGTTACCCGGGGTTGAGGCCCCAGCATTTT. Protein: CASSYPGLRPQHF.

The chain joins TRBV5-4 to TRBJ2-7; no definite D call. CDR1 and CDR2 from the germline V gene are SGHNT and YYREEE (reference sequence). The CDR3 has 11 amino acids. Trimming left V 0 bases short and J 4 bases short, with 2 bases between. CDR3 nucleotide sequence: TGTGCCAGCAGCTTGGAGTACGAGCAGTACTTC. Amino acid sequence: CASSLEYEQYF. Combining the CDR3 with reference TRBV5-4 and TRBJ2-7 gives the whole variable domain ETGVTQSPTHLIKTRGQQVTLRCSSQSGHNTVSWYQQALGQGPQFIFQYYREEENGRGNFPPRFSGLQFPNYSSELNVNALELDDSALYLCASSLEYEQYFGPGTRLTVT.

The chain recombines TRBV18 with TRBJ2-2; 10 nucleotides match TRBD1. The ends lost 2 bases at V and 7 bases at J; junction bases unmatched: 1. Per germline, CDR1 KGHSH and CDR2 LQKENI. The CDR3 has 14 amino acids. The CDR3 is CASSPRTGGGELFF. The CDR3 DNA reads TGTGCCAGCTCACCAAGGACAGGGGGCGGGGAGCTGTTTTTT. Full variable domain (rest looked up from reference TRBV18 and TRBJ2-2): NAGVMQNPRHLVRRRGQEARLRCSPMKGHSHVYWYRQLPEEGLKFMVYLQKENIIDESGMPKERFSAEFPKEGPSILRIQQVVRGDSAAYFCASSPRTGGGELFFGEGSRLTVL.

CDR3 amino acids: CASRPMPATNEKLFF. In nucleotides, the CDR3 is TGTGCCAGCAGGCCCATGCCGGCAACTAATGAAAAACTGTTTTTT. The gene calls are TRBV2 and TRBJ1-4; D gene unclear. Trimming removed 6 bases at V and 0 bases at J, with 11 bases between. CDR1 is SNHLY, CDR2 FYNNEI, per germline. This CDR3 region has 15 residues.

The CDR3 region has the DNA TGTGCCAGCAGCTTTCCCGGGGACGGAAACACCATATATTTT. Protein sequence: CASSFPGDGNTIYF. The chain joins TRBV5-6 to TRBJ1-3, with D possibly TRBD1 on 5 matching bases. Germline CDR1 SGHDT, CDR2 YYEEEE. V shed 2 bases and J shed 4 bases, with 10 bases lying between them. CDR3 length: 14 amino acids.

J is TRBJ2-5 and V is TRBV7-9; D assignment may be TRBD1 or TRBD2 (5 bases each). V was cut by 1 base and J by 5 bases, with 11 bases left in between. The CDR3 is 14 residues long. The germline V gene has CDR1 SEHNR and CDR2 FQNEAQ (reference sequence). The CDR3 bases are TGTGCCAGCAGCTTAGGGGGCTGGAGGGAGACCCAGTACTTC. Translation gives CASSLGGWRETQYF.

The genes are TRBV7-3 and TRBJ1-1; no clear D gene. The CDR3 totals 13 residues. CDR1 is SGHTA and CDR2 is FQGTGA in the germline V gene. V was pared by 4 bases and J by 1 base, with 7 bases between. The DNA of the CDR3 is TGTGCCAGCAGCTCGGCCCCGAACACTGAAGCTTTCTTT. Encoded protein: CASSSAPNTEAFF.

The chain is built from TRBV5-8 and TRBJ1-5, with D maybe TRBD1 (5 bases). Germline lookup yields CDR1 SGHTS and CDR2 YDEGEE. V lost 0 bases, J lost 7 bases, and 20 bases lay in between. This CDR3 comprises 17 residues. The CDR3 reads CASSLDYGTAEGQPQHF. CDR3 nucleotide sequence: TGTGCCAGCAGCTTGGATTACGGGACGGCCGAGGGACAGCCCCAGCATTTT.

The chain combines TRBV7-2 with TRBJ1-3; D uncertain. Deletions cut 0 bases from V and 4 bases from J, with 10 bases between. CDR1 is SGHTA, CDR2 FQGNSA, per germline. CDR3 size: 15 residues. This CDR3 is CASSLAAGQGNTIYF. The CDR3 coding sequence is TGTGCCAGCAGCTTAGCGGCGGGTCAGGGAAACACCATATATTTT.

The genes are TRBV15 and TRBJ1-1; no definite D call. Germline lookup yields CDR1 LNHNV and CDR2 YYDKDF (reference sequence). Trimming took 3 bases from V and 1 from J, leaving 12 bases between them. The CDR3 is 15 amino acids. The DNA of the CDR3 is TGTGCCACCAGCAGCATCTCCAGATCGAACACTGAAGCTTTCTTT. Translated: CATSSISRSNTEAFF.